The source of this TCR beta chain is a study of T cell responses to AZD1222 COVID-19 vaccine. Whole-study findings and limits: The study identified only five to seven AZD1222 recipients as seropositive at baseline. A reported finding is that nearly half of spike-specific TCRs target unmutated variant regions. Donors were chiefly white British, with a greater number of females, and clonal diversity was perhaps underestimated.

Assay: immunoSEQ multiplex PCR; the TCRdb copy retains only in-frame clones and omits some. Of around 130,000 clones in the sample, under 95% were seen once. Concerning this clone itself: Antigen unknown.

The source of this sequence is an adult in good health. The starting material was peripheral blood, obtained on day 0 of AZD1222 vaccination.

This CDR3 reads CASSLRGGIGYGYTF. CDR3 bases: TGTGCCAGCAGCTTGCGGGGGGGCATCGGGTATGGCTACACCTTC. The chain combines TRBV5-4 with TRBJ1-2; D might be TRBD1 (6 bases). The V end lost 1 base, the J end lost 5 bases, and 15 bases lay between the germline ends. CDR1 is SGHNT and CDR2 is YYREEE in the germline V gene (reference sequence). The CDR3 consists of 15 residues. The complete variable domain, with remaining parts taken from reference TRBV5-4 and TRBJ1-2, reads ETGVTQSPTHLIKTRGQQVTLRCSSQSGHNTVSWYQQALGQGPQFIFQYYREEENGRGNFPPRFSGLQFPNYSSELNVNALELDDSALYLCASSLRGGIGYGYTFGSGTRLTVV.